These 8 T cell receptor beta chains originate from one sample sequenced in a study of OX40 agonist ivuxolimab in advanced cancers. Clones were sequenced by immunoSEQ multiplex PCR, and TCRdb holds only the in-frame ones, with some missing. The table has approximately 86,000 clones, about 94% seen once; the top ten hold approximately 1.2%. This specimen was CD4+ or CD8+ T cells sorted from blood, taken in a trial of the OX40 agonist ivuxolimab. These receptor sequences come from an adult with an advanced solid tumor such as melanoma, head and neck, liver or kidney cancer.

The CDR3 protein is CASSLRPSSYEQYF. The DNA for the CDR3 is TGCGCCAGCAGCTTGCGACCCAGTTCCTACGAGCAGTACTTC. V and J are TRBV5-1 and TRBJ2-7; D remains ambiguous. Looked up from germline, CDR1 is SGHRS and CDR2 is YFSETQ. This CDR3 has 14 amino acids. Deletions cut 1 base from V and 1 base from J, with 9 bases between.

The V and J genes are TRBV28 and TRBJ1-2; 8 nucleotides agree with TRBD1. Germline lookup yields CDR1 MDHEN and CDR2 SYDVKM. The CDR3 covers 14 residues. Trimming cost V 5 bases and J 5 bases; bases outside gene matches: 7. The CDR3 reads CASSPTGGVYGYTF. The CDR3 DNA reads as TGTGCCAGCAGTCCAACAGGGGGAGTTTATGGCTACACCTTC.

The rearrangement joins TRBV19 to TRBJ1-4; TRBD1 might be the D (5 bases). Germline CDR1 is LNHDA and CDR2 is SQIVND (reference sequence). V was clipped by 4 bases and J by 8 bases, with 14 bases between them. There are 14 residues in the CDR3. CDR3 DNA sequence: TGTGCCAGTAGTACCGGGGGGGGACGAGAAAAACTGTTTTTT. Amino acids: CASSTGGGREKLFF.

This clone was seen a single time. The chain couples TRBV25-1 to TRBJ2-7; 10 nucleotides align to TRBD1. Germline assignment: CDR1 MGHDK and CDR2 SYGVNS. The length of the CDR3 is 15 residues. Losses at the gene ends were 1 base for V and 7 bases for J; bases not matched to a gene: 7. CDR3 loop: CASSESKTGGFEQYF. The CDR3 region has the DNA TGTGCCAGCAGTGAATCGAAGACAGGGGGCTTTGAGCAGTACTTC.

This sequence joins TRBV18 and TRBJ2-3; TRBD2 matches 14 bases. V gave up 3 bases and J gave up 4 bases; unmatched junction bases: 6. Looked up from germline, CDR1 is KGHSH and CDR2 is LQKENI. The CDR3 extends over 17 amino acids. CDR3 in amino acids: CASSPRLAGGPADTQYF. For the CDR3, the DNA is TGTGCCAGCTCACCCAGACTAGCGGGAGGGCCGGCAGATACGCAGTATTTT.

V is TRBV25-1 and J is TRBJ2-3; TRBD1 or TRBD2 may be the D gene (5 bases each). The CDR3 totals 15 residues. The germline V and J ends were trimmed by 8 bases and 4 bases, with 19 bases remaining between them. Looked up from germline, CDR1 is MGHDK and CDR2 is SYGVNS. The CDR3 sequence: CASGRDGTRADTQYF. CDR3 sequence (DNA): TGTGCCAGCGGACGGGACGGAACTAGAGCAGATACGCAGTATTTT.

This chain joins TRBV7-2 and TRBJ2-7, with D possibly matching TRBD2 (6 bases). V lost 5 bases, J lost 7 bases, and 15 bases lay in between. From germline, CDR1 is SGHTA and CDR2 FQGNSA. The CDR3 sequence is 13 residues long. CDR3 nucleotide sequence: TGTGCCAGCAGCACCGGGACCGCGGGGGAGCAGTACTTC. Amino acids: CASSTGTAGEQYF.

CDR3 loop: CASSGQWPGELFF. The DNA of the CDR3 is TGTGCCAGCAGTGGACAGTGGCCCGGGGAGCTGTTTTTT. The chain links TRBV28 to TRBJ2-2, with D tentatively TRBD1 (6 bases). Trimming took off 5 bases at V and 6 bases at J, with 10 bases between the two ends. Germline CDR1 reads MDHEN; CDR2 reads SYDVKM. There are 13 residues in the CDR3.